The sequence of this T cell receptor (beta chain) was determined in a study of low-dose radiotherapy and immunotherapy resistance in tumors. Looking at the study overall: Intravenous cyclophosphamide 200 mg/m2 was given every two weeks, one day before radiation and immunotherapy.

Priming of first-strand cDNA relied on TRAV- and TRBV-specific primers (covering alpha and beta chains). With a constant-region primer and a V-primer adapter, TCRs were subjected to roughly 18 PCR cycles of amplification. TCRdb called the reads again in MiXCR, with one record for every CDR3 protein. The data hold under 75,000 distinct CDR3 sequences, with 23% observed a single time. In regard to this clonotype: With a much larger clone just one base away, this may be a read error.

Regarding time point: after trial treatment. Treatment here: LDRT plus nivolumab, ipilimumab, low-dose cyclophosphamide and aspirin (RACIN trial). Between the trimmed V and J ends, which lost 4 bases and 1 base, there was a span of 4 bases. In germline, CDR1 is SQVTM, CDR2 ANQGSEA. This CDR3 comprises 11 residues. The chain couples TRBV29-1 to TRBJ1-1; D ambiguous. Sequencing was performed on PBMCs, taken after low-dose radiotherapy plus immunotherapy. The clonotype comes from a male donor with prostate cancer. The CDR3 nucleotides read TGCAGCGTTGTTTCGAACACTGAAGCTTTCTTT. This encodes CSVVSNTEAFF.